This T cell receptor beta chain was retrieved from a study of long-term antiretroviral therapy in people with HIV. An immunoSEQ assay, version v3.0, was performed at survey level. Clones were sequenced by immunoSEQ multiplex PCR, and TCRdb holds only the in-frame ones, with some missing. This sample has 25,000 to 30,000 clones, with 90% to 95% found just once. Trimming took 5 bases from V and 3 from J; bases not matched to a gene: 4. This CDR3 has 14 amino acids. CDR1 and CDR2 from the germline V gene are SEHNR and FQNEAQ (reference sequence). Until DNA extraction, the samples held between about 1-10 million cryopreserved PBMC. Study-level findings and limits: Repertoire dominance by clones expanded before ART was seen at all time points. Post-ART samples showed increased diversity that remained below transplant donor control levels.

To note about this clone: As yet, its antigen is unknown.

The sequencing here drew on unsorted PBMCs, taken 3.1 years after starting antiretroviral therapy. This TCR derives from a man younger than 30 with HIV. The rearrangement links TRBV7-9 to TRBJ1-2, with 9 nucleotides matching TRBD1. The CDR3 DNA reads as TGTGCCAGCAGCCTGTGGACAGGGGACTATGGCTACACCTTC. It codes for CASSLWTGDYGYTF. The full variable domain, in which reference TRBV7-9 and TRBJ1-2 provide the parts outside the CDR3, is DTGVSQNPRHKITKRGQNVTFRCDPISEHNRLYWYRQTLGQGPEFLTYFQNEAQLEKSRLLSDRFSAERPKGSFSTLEIQRTEQGDSAMYLCASSLWTGDYGYTFGSGTRLTVV.